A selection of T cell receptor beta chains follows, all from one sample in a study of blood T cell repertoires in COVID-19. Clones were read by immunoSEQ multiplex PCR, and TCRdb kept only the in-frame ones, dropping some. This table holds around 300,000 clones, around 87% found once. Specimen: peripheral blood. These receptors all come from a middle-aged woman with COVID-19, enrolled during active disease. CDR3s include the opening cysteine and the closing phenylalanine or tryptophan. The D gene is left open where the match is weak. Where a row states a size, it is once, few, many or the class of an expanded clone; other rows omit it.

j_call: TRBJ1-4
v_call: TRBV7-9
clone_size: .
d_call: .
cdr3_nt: TGTGCCAGCAGCTTCGGACTGGGGGGAGAAAAACTGTTTTTT
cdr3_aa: CASSFGLGGEKLFF

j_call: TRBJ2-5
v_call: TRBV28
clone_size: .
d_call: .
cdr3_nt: TGTGCCAGCAGTCCAGGGTCGGGGACCCAGTACTTC
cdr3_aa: CASSPGSGTQYF

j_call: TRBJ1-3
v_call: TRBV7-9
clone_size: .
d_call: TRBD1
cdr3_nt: TGTGCCAGCAGCTCCTCGACAGGGACGGGAAACACCATATATTTT
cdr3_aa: CASSSSTGTGNTIYF

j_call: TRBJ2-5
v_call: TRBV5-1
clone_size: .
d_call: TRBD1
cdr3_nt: TGCGCCAGCAGGCCTAGGCCCGGGACAGGAGAGACCCAGTACTTC
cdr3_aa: CASRPRPGTGETQYF

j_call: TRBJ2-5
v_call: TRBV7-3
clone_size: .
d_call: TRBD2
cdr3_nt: TGTGCCAGCAGCTCAGGGACTAGCGGGGGGAAATTCGGAGAGACCCAGTACTTC
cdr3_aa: CASSSGTSGGKFGETQYF

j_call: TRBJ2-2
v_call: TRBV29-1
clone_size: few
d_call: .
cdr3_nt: TGCAGCGTTGAAAAGTATGAGGGGGCCGGGAGCGGGGAGCTGTTTTTT
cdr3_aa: CSVEKYEGAGSGELFF

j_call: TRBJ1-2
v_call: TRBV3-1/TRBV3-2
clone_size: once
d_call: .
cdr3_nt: TGTGCCAGCAGCCAAGGGAACAGGGTACGTCTGGACTATGGCTACACCTTC
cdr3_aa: CASSQGNRVRLDYGYTF

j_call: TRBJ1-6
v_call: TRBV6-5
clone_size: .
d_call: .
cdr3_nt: TGTGCCAGCAGTTACGGGGGGGGTTCACCCCTCCACTTT
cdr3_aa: CASSYGGGSPLHF

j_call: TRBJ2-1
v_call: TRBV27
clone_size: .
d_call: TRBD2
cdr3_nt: TGTGCCAGCAGTTCTACTAGCGGGGCCTACAATGAGCAGTTCTTC
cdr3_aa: CASSSTSGAYNEQFF

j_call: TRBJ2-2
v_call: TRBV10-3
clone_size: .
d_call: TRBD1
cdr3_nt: TGTGCCATCAGTGTGGGGACAGGGGGCTCCGGGGAGCTGTTTTTT
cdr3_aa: CAISVGTGGSGELFF

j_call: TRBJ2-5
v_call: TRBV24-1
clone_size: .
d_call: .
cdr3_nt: TGTGCCACCAGTGATCCAGCGGGAACAGGGGAGACCCAGTACTTC
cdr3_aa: CATSDPAGTGETQYF

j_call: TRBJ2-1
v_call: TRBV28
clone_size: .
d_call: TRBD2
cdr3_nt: TGTGCCAGCAGCCTCCCCGTGGGAGCGGGAGGGAATGAGCAGTTCTTC
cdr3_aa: CASSLPVGAGGNEQFF

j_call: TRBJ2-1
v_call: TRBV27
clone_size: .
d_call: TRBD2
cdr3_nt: TGTGCCAGCAGTTCCAGCGGGAGCGGGAATGAGCAGTTCTTC
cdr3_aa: CASSSSGSGNEQFF

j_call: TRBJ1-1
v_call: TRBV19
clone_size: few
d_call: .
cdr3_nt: TGTGCCAGTAGTATCAACGTCAGGGAAGAAGCTTTCTTT
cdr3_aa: CASSINVREEAFF